The rows below give T cell receptor beta chains drawn from one sample of a study of regulatory T cells in long-lasting Graves disease. TCRdb used MiXCR to reprocess the multiplex PCR reads, holding one entry per CDR3 protein. This sample has about 470,000 distinct CDR3 sequences, with 20% to 25% found just once. The source material was peripheral blood mononuclear cells (PBMCs), sampled when the disease was refractory, from a patient treated with antithyroid drugs. Receptors originate from a female donor with Graves disease. Each CDR3 is given with its conserved first and last residue. The D gene is left open where the match is weak. The size entry is marked missing in some rows and otherwise reads once, few, many or a size class.

>TRBJ2-3|TRBD2|TRBV28|.
CASNGGASRGRYTQYF
TGTGCCAGCAACGGGGGGGCGAGCCGCGGTCGATATACGCAGTATTTT
>TRBJ1-1|.|TRBV13|few
CASSFDSPVNTEAFF
TGTGCCAGCAGCTTCGACAGCCCAGTGAACACTGAAGCTTTCTTT
>TRBJ1-1|TRBD1|TRBV19|few
CASSIAGPGTGVNTEAFF
TGTGCCAGTAGTATTGCTGGTCCCGGGACAGGGGTGAACACTGAAGCTTTCTTT
>TRBJ2-7|.|TRBV5-6|few
CASTRLAGAAYEQYF
TGTGCCAGCACCCGCCTTGCGGGGGCGGCCTACGAGCAGTACTTC
>TRBJ2-1|.|TRBV7-8|.
CASRSSGASRNNEQFF
TGTGCCAGCAGATCCTCCGGGGCCTCCCGAAACAATGAGCAGTTCTTC
>TRBJ1-1|.|TRBV7-2|many
CASSSGTGLGTEAFF
TGTGCCAGCAGCTCAGGTACGGGTTTGGGCACTGAAGCTTTCTTT
>TRBJ2-1|.|TRBV28|.
CASSLRGQLEQFF
TGTGCCAGCAGTTTAAGAGGACAGTTAGAGCAGTTCTTC
>TRBJ1-1|TRBD1|TRBV6-2/TRBV6-3|.
CASSEGGTGGMIPPTEAFF
TGTGCCAGCAGTGAAGGAGGGACAGGGGGAATGATCCCTCCAACTGAAGCTTTCTTT
>TRBJ2-7|.|TRBV12-3/TRBV12-4|many
CASSTGPFYEQYF
TGTGCCAGCAGCACCGGACCTTTCTACGAGCAGTACTTC
>TRBJ2-7|.|TRBV30|.
CAWSGAQRSSYEQYF
TGTGCCTGGAGTGGGGCGCAAAGATCCTCCTACGAGCAGTACTTC
>TRBJ2-1|TRBD2|TRBV6-2/TRBV6-3|.
CASSPRLAGGPNYNEQFF
TGTGCCAGCAGTCCTCGACTAGCGGGAGGGCCGAATTACAATGAGCAGTTCTTC
>TRBJ2-7|.|TRBV7-2|.
CASSSDVQDYRTYEQYF
TGTGCCAGCAGCTCAGATGTACAAGACTATCGTACCTACGAGCAGTACTTC
>TRBJ1-5|.|TRBV28|many
CASTAEGSANQPQHF
TGTGCCAGCACCGCGGAGGGCAGCGCCAATCAGCCCCAGCATTTT
>TRBJ2-2|TRBD1|TRBV12-3/TRBV12-4|.
CASSLTDRGRTTGELFF
TGTGCCAGCAGTTTAACCGACAGGGGGCGGACGACCGGGGAGCTGTTTTTT
>TRBJ1-4|.|TRBV20-1|many
CSARVPTSGSTNEKLFF
TGCAGTGCTAGAGTGCCGACATCGGGGTCAACTAATGAAAAACTGTTTTTT
>TRBJ2-7|.|TRBV7-9|few
CASSPMYEQYF
TGTGCCAGCAGCCCGATGTACGAGCAGTACTTC
>TRBJ1-5|TRBD1|TRBV6-2/TRBV6-3|few
CASSSGQRFNQPQHF
TGTGCCAGCAGTTCGGGACAGCGGTTCAATCAGCCCCAGCATTTT